These 24 T cell receptor beta chains were sequenced from one sample in a study of T cell responses to AZD1222 COVID-19 vaccine. Sequencing was performed with immunoSEQ multiplex PCR; in TCRdb, only in-frame clones are kept and a portion is missing. The data hold 130,000 to 150,000 clones, with around 88% observed a single time. This specimen consisted of peripheral blood, obtained on day 0 of MenACWY control vaccination. These receptors were obtained from an adult in good health.

The chain employs TRBV19 and TRBJ2-6; 12 bases align to TRBD1. The CDR3 totals 18 residues. With 5 bases clipped from V and 2 bases from J, the junction kept 7 bases outside the gene matches. Per germline, CDR1 LNHDA and CDR2 SQIVND (reference sequence). The CDR3 DNA reads as TGTGCCAGTAGTCACCGGGACAGGGGGCGGCCTGGGGCCAACGTCCTGACTTTC. Protein sequence: CASSHRDRGRPGANVLTF.

The chain has TRBV5-1 and TRBJ2-3; perhaps D is TRBD1 or TRBD2 (5 bases each). CDR3 size: 15 residues. V lost 2 bases, J lost 2 bases, and 12 bases lay in between. CDR1 and CDR2 (germline): SGHRS, YFSETQ. The CDR3 nucleotides read TGCGCCAGCAGCTTCCGGGACCCCCCCACAGATACGCAGTATTTT. Translation: CASSFRDPPTDTQYF. The variable domain in full, completed from reference TRBV5-1 and TRBJ2-3, reads KAGVTQTPRYLIKTRGQQVTLSCSPISGHRSVSWYQQTPGQGLQFLFEYFSETQRNKGNFPGRFSGRQFSNSRSEMNVSTLELGDSALYLCASSFRDPPTDTQYFGPGTRLTVL.

The chain has TRBV6-5 and TRBJ1-5; no reliable D call. The CDR3 length is 14 residues. CDR1 is MNHEY and CDR2 is SVGAGI in the germline V gene. V lost 0 bases and J 2 bases, leaving 5 bases between the germline ends. The CDR3 region is CASSYSGGNQPQHF. CDR3 nucleotide sequence: TGTGCCAGCAGTTACTCGGGAGGCAATCAGCCCCAGCATTTT.

This chain links TRBV2 with TRBJ1-3; D unclear. Trimming left V 4 bases short and J 0 bases short, with 10 bases between. The CDR3 length is 15 residues. Germline V CDR1 and CDR2: SNHLY, FYNNEI. Written as DNA, the CDR3 is TGTGCCAGCAGTGCTGGACCGCGCTCTGGAAACACCATATATTTT. Protein sequence: CASSAGPRSGNTIYF.

The chain is built from TRBV6-5 and TRBJ1-5; 10 bases align to TRBD1. V was pared by 7 bases and J by 2 bases, with 5 bases of the junction left unmatched. The CDR3 loop spans 15 amino acids. Germline V gene data show CDR1 as MNHEY and CDR2 as SVGAGI. CDR3 in DNA: TGTGCCAGCATGGAAGGACAGGGGGGCAATCAGCCCCAGCATTTT. Its translation: CASMEGQGGNQPQHF.

The gene calls are TRBV5-1 and TRBJ2-5, with 10 bases aligning to TRBD2. Trimming at V came to 0 bases and at J to 3 bases, leaving 2 bases not matched to a gene. Germline V gene sequence: CDR1 SGHRS, CDR2 YFSETQ. The CDR3 extends over 15 amino acids. CDR3 loop: CASSLVGTSEETQYF. As DNA, the CDR3 is TGCGCCAGCAGCTTGGTAGGGACTAGCGAAGAGACCCAGTACTTC.

The rearrangement uses TRBV5-6 and TRBJ2-7; 8 bases are a match to TRBD1. The germline CDR1 and CDR2 sequences are SGHDT and YYEEEE. Germline trimming cut 1 base from V and 4 bases from J; bases unmatched to any gene: 16. The CDR3 is 18 residues long. CDR3: CASSLFRTGQTGVYEQYF. For the CDR3, the DNA is TGTGCCAGCAGCTTGTTTCGGACAGGGCAAACGGGAGTGTACGAGCAGTACTTC. Filled out from reference TRBV5-6 and TRBJ2-7, the complete variable domain reads DAGVTQSPTHLIKTRGQQVTLRCSPKSGHDTVSWYQQALGQGPQFIFQYYEEEERQRGNFPDRFSGHQFPNYSSELNVNALLLGDSALYLCASSLFRTGQTGVYEQYFGPGTRLTVT.

This chain uses TRBV5-1 with TRBJ2-5, with a weak D call TRBD2 (5 bases). Trimming pared 4 bases from V and 2 bases from J, leaving 12 bases between. This CDR3 has 14 residues. The germline CDR1 and CDR2 sequences are SGHRS and YFSETQ. The CDR3 spells CASSLDREQETQYF. In DNA, the CDR3 is TGCGCCAGCAGCCTAGATAGGGAGCAAGAGACCCAGTACTTC.

J is TRBJ2-6 and V is TRBV28, with D perhaps TRBD2 (5 bases). Trimming took 6 bases from V and 0 from J, leaving 15 bases between them. Germline V gene data show CDR1 as MDHEN and CDR2 as SYDVKM. This CDR3 has 17 residues. The CDR3 coding sequence is TGTGCCAGCAGGCCCCGGGGAGCTGGCTCTGGGGCCAACGTCCTGACTTTC. This translates into CASRPRGAGSGANVLTF.

The chain uses TRBV5-1 and TRBJ1-6; a possible D gene is TRBD1 (6 bases). Germline assignment: CDR1 SGHRS and CDR2 YFSETQ. V was trimmed by 5 bases and J by 5 bases, leaving 14 bases between them. The CDR3 is 15 residues long. The CDR3 nucleotides read TGCGCCAGCAGAACAGGGCAGGGAGATAATTCACCCCTCCACTTT. The encoded protein is CASRTGQGDNSPLHF.

CDR3 coding DNA: TGTGCCAGTGGCCTGGGACAGGGCTTCGATGGAAACACCATATATTTT. This encodes CASGLGQGFDGNTIYF. The genes are TRBV19 and TRBJ1-3; TRBD1 agrees at 9 bases. This CDR3 has 16 residues. The germline V gene has CDR1 LNHDA and CDR2 SQIVND (reference sequence). V dropped 8 bases and J dropped 3; count of bases not matched to a gene: 11.

The chain is built from TRBV5-1 and TRBJ2-7, with 12 bases matching TRBD2. Trimming cost V 1 base and J 4 bases; bases outside gene matches: 6. CDR3 length: 16 amino acids. Germline CDR1 reads SGHRS; CDR2 reads YFSETQ. The CDR3 DNA is TGCGCCAGCAGCTTGAAAAGGACTAGCGGGAATTACGAGCAGTACTTC. Translated: CASSLKRTSGNYEQYF.

This chain joins TRBV19 and TRBJ1-5; D uncertain. Germline values: CDR1 LNHDA, CDR2 SQIVND (reference sequence). This CDR3 has 14 residues. Between the trimmed V and J ends, which lost 2 bases and 0 bases, there was a span of 5 bases. The DNA for the CDR3 is TGTGCCAGTAGTATAATAGGTAGCAATCAGCCCCAGCATTTT. Translation gives CASSIIGSNQPQHF.

This rearrangement joins TRBV4-3 to TRBJ1-6; 7 nucleotides align to TRBD1. Trimming cost V 4 bases and J 4 bases; bases outside gene matches: 4. In germline, CDR1 is LGHNA, CDR2 YSLEER. The CDR3 spans 15 residues. In DNA form, the CDR3 reads TGCGCCAGCAGCCGAGGACAGGCTTATAATTCACCCCTCCACTTT. Translation: CASSRGQAYNSPLHF.

The chain combines TRBV7-3 with TRBJ2-3; maybe TRBD2 (6 bases). Germline values: CDR1 SGHTA, CDR2 FQGTGA. The CDR3 runs 15 residues. V was pared by 1 base and J by 4 bases, with 12 bases between. The CDR3 loop is CASSLNRGSADTQYF. In DNA, the CDR3 is TGTGCCAGCAGCTTAAATCGGGGGTCTGCAGATACGCAGTATTTT.

The chain carries TRBV29-1 and TRBJ2-7, with D perhaps assigned TRBD1 or TRBD2 (6 bases each). Germline V gives CDR1 SQVTM, CDR2 ANQGSEA. This CDR3 has 17 amino acids. Trimming stripped 1 base from V and 3 bases from J, with 22 bases between. Here the CDR3 reads CSVEGARGEVGFYEQYF. The CDR3 nucleotides are TGCAGCGTTGAAGGGGCGAGGGGGGAGGTAGGTTTCTACGAGCAGTACTTC.

Comment on this clone: This sample also contains other DNA sequences that code for the same CDR3. The chain uses TRBV4-2 and TRBJ2-1; D is perhaps TRBD1 (5 bases). Germline CDR1 LGHNA, CDR2 YNFKEQ. CDR3 length: 15 amino acids. Deletions cut 0 bases from V and 0 bases from J, with 6 bases between. This chain's CDR3 is CASSQDRGSYNEQFF. CDR3 DNA sequence: TGTGCCAGCAGCCAAGATAGGGGCTCCTACAATGAGCAGTTCTTC.

This chain joins TRBV24-1 and TRBJ2-2; D may be TRBD1 or TRBD2 (5 bases each). Germline V gives CDR1 KGHDR, CDR2 SFDVKD. Trimming left V 5 bases short and J 6 bases short, with 21 bases between. The CDR3 spans 17 residues. CDR3 loop: CATSGGGGGGPPGELFF. CDR3 coding DNA: TGTGCCACCAGTGGTGGAGGTGGTGGGGGTCCACCCGGGGAGCTGTTTTTT.

This clone was counted a few times. The rearrangement links TRBV7-3 to TRBJ2-7, with TRBD2 as a possible D gene (5 bases). V lost 5 bases, J lost 4 bases, and 12 bases lay in between. The CDR3 is 13 residues long. Germline CDR1 SGHTA, CDR2 FQGTGA. The CDR3 loop reads CASSPGNGYEQYF. The CDR3 DNA reads as TGTGCCAGCAGCCCCGGGAATGGATACGAGCAGTACTTC.

The chain joins TRBV5-1 to TRBJ2-5; 7 bases fit TRBD1. V lost 4 bases and J lost 4; bases outside the gene matches: 7. CDR3 length: 14 residues. Germline V lookup: CDR1 SGHRS, CDR2 YFSETQ. The CDR3 loop reads CASSQGQVRETQYF. Written as DNA, the CDR3 is TGCGCCAGCAGCCAAGGACAGGTTAGAGAGACCCAGTACTTC.

V and J are TRBV2 and TRBJ2-3; no firm D call. Trimming left V 1 base short and J 2 bases short, with 10 bases between. The germline CDR1 and CDR2 sequences are SNHLY and FYNNEI. This CDR3 spans 15 amino acids. CDR3 in amino acids: CASSEVGTYTDTQYF. As DNA, the CDR3 is TGTGCCAGCAGTGAAGTAGGCACCTACACAGATACGCAGTATTTT.

This chain uses TRBV2 with TRBJ2-3; TRBD1 matches 8 bases. With 7 bases clipped from V and 6 bases from J, the junction kept 9 bases outside the gene matches. The CDR3 sequence is 14 residues long. Germline V CDR1 and CDR2: SNHLY, FYNNEI. The CDR3 is CASTPRTGSDTQYF. The CDR3 DNA sequence: TGTGCCAGCACCCCTAGGACAGGGAGTGATACGCAGTATTTT. Combining the CDR3 with reference TRBV2 and TRBJ2-3 gives the whole variable domain EPEVTQTPSHQVTQMGQEVILRCVPISNHLYFYWYRQILGQKVEFLVSFYNNEISEKSEIFDDQFSVERPDGSNFTLKIRSTKLEDSAMYFCASTPRTGSDTQYFGPGTRLTVL.

In its sample, this clone was seen a few times. V is TRBV28 and J is TRBJ2-2, with 10 bases identical to TRBD1. The CDR3 covers 14 residues. Germline CDR1 is MDHEN and CDR2 is SYDVKM. Losses at the gene ends were 6 bases for V and 9 bases for J; bases not matched to a gene: 7. This CDR3 reads CASSGTGVSWELFF. The CDR3 DNA follows: TGTGCCAGCAGCGGGACAGGGGTTTCTTGGGAGCTGTTTTTT.

V gene TRBV6-5 combines with J gene TRBJ2-7; D gene unclear. Germline CDR1 MNHEY, CDR2 SVGAGI. The CDR3 loop spans 16 amino acids. Between the trimmed V and J ends, which lost 0 bases and 5 bases, there was a span of 17 bases. In DNA, the CDR3 is TGTGCCAGCAGTTACTCGAAGGGAAAAACCCACGACGAGCAGTACTTC. This encodes CASSYSKGKTHDEQYF.